The 20 T cell receptor beta chains presented below share a single source sample, sequenced in a study of beta chain features in type 1 diabetes. Every isolated RNA sample was fully reverse transcribed, so sequencing captured expressed TCRB transcripts. Libraries were prepared by immunoSEQ multiplex PCR; TCRdb keeps only in-frame clonotypes and omits some of them. The sample lists some 160,000 clones; approximately 9.1% were seen once. Sequenced input: central memory CD4+ T cells from blood. These receptors came from a woman under 30 in good health.

The J gene is TRBJ2-3, the V gene TRBV7-9; D may be TRBD1 (6 bases). The CDR3 covers 15 residues. CDR1 SEHNR and CDR2 FQNEAQ come from the germline V gene (reference sequence). V gave up 4 bases and J gave up 2 bases, with 13 bases separating them. The CDR3 here is CASSSGVHNTDTQYF. The CDR3 DNA reads TGTGCCAGCAGCTCAGGGGTGCATAACACAGATACGCAGTATTTT.

The chain is built from TRBV9 and TRBJ2-3; a possible D gene is TRBD2 (6 bases). The V and J ends lost 4 bases and 6 bases respectively, with 21 bases between them. The CDR3 has 16 residues. CDR1 is SGDLS, CDR2 YYNGEE, per germline. The CDR3 DNA reads as TGTGCCAGCAGCCACACCCCCACATCCGGAGGGGATACGCAGTATTTT. Encoded protein: CASSHTPTSGGDTQYF.

The gene calls are TRBV11-2 and TRBJ2-1; unclear D gene. CDR3 length: 12 residues. The V and J ends lost 5 bases and 10 bases respectively, with 12 bases between them. Germline assignment: CDR1 SGHAT and CDR2 FQNNGV. Written as DNA, the CDR3 is TGTGCCAGCAGCCTGAATTACGAGGAGCAGTTCTTC. It encodes CASSLNYEEQFF. Supplemented by reference TRBV11-2 and TRBJ2-1, the full variable domain reads EAGVAQSPRYKIIEKRQSVAFWCNPISGHATLYWYQQILGQGPKLLIQFQNNGVVDDSQLPKDRFSAERLKGVDSTLKIQPAKLEDSAVYLCASSLNYEEQFFGPGTRLTVL.

The rearrangement links TRBV6-5 to TRBJ2-2, with D perhaps TRBD2 (6 bases). Germline values: CDR1 MNHEY, CDR2 SVGAGI. The CDR3 extends over 16 amino acids. V was cut by 0 bases and J by 4 bases, with 12 bases left in between. The CDR3 sequence is CASSYSIIGGTGELFF. The CDR3 DNA reads as TGTGCCAGCAGTTACTCGATAATCGGGGGCACCGGGGAGCTGTTTTTT.

This clone was seen only a few times. The V gene is TRBV27, the J gene TRBJ2-1; 8 positions agree with TRBD2. Looked up from germline, CDR1 is MNHEY and CDR2 is SMNVEV (reference sequence). Trimming at V came to 2 bases and at J to 8 bases, leaving 17 bases not matched to a gene. This CDR3 has 18 amino acids. DNA for the CDR3: TGTGCCAGCAGTTTAAAATTCGGGAGGGCCACAGGCATACATGAGCAGTTCTTC. This translates into CASSLKFGRATGIHEQFF.

With regard to this clone: The same CDR3 also results from other DNA sequences found in this sample. V gene TRBV9 combines with J gene TRBJ2-2; D is possibly TRBD2 (5 bases). V lost 0 bases and J lost 4, with 7 bases in between. CDR1 is SGDLS and CDR2 is YYNGEE in the germline V gene. The CDR3 is 14 amino acids. The CDR3 DNA reads as TGTGCCAGCAGCGTAGAAGGGAGCACCGGGGAGCTGTTTTTT. Residues: CASSVEGSTGELFF.

The chain employs TRBV4-1 and TRBJ2-1; 9 positions agree with TRBD2. The V gene's germline CDR1 is MGHRA and CDR2 YSYEKL. Trimming at V came to 4 bases and at J to 0 bases, leaving 10 bases not matched to a gene. The length of the CDR3 is 18 residues. Here the CDR3 reads CASSLRFLAGDSYNEQFF. CDR3 bases: TGCGCCAGCAGCCTCCGATTTTTAGCGGGAGACTCCTACAATGAGCAGTTCTTC.

This clone was seen only a few times. V and J are TRBV7-2 and TRBJ2-5, with TRBD2 matching 7 bases. The CDR3 runs to 13 residues. V lost 6 bases, J lost 1 base, and 2 bases stayed unmatched. Germline-derived CDR1 and CDR2 are SGHTA and FQGNSA. CDR3 loop: CASRRGIQETQYF. The CDR3 region has the DNA TGTGCCAGCAGGCGGGGGATCCAAGAGACCCAGTACTTC.

This clone was picked up a small number of times. CDR3 DNA sequence: TGCGCCAGCAGCCAAGAAGGTTCAGGGGGCAATCAGCCCCAGCATTTT. This gives the protein CASSQEGSGGNQPQHF. The V gene is TRBV4-1, the J gene TRBJ1-5, with TRBD1 as a possible D gene (6 bases). The germline V and J ends were trimmed by 0 bases and 2 bases, with 11 bases remaining between them. The germline gives CDR1 MGHRA, CDR2 YSYEKL. CDR3 length: 16 amino acids.

This clone was recorded a few times. The genes are TRBV30 and TRBJ1-4, with 7 bases aligning to TRBD1. CDR1 and CDR2 from the germline V gene are GTSNPN and SVGIG (reference sequence). The CDR3 has 12 residues. V was clipped by 2 bases and J by 13 bases; unmatched bases: 7. The CDR3 coding sequence is TGTGCCTGGAGTAGGGGGCCGGTACCACTGTTTTTT. It yields the protein CAWSRGPVPLFF.

This clone came up once. The chain recombines TRBV6-5 with TRBJ2-7, with 8 nucleotides matching TRBD2. V dropped 7 bases and J dropped 5; count of bases not matched to a gene: 13. Per the germline V gene, CDR1 is MNHEY and CDR2 is SVGAGI. The CDR3 contains 15 residues. The CDR3 reads CASNPGGGLWDEQYF. For the CDR3, the DNA is TGTGCCAGCAATCCCGGGGGGGGGCTTTGGGACGAGCAGTACTTC.

This clone has ten or more counts. This rearrangement joins TRBV6-6 to TRBJ2-7; TRBD1 is a possible D gene (6 bases). The CDR3 length is 15 residues. Per the germline V gene, CDR1 is MNHNY and CDR2 is SVGAGI (reference sequence). The ends were cut back, 5 bases at V and 4 bases at J, with 18 bases in the middle. CDR3 amino acids: CASSPTRTDLYEQYF. DNA for the CDR3: TGTGCCAGCAGTCCAACACGGACAGACTTATACGAGCAGTACTTC.

The table lists this clone with a few counts. This chain uses TRBV6-1 with TRBJ2-7; the match to TRBD1 covers 10 bases. Germline V gene sequence: CDR1 MNHNS, CDR2 SASEGT. The CDR3 has 15 residues. Trimming removed 9 bases from V and 3 bases from J; junction bases left unmatched: 11. CDR3 loop: CASARGTGEDYEQYF. The CDR3 DNA is TGTGCCAGTGCCCGGGGGACAGGGGAAGACTACGAGCAGTACTTC.

This clone was seen a handful of times. The J gene is TRBJ1-5, the V gene TRBV2, with D tentatively TRBD1 (6 bases). The germline V gene encodes CDR1 SNHLY and CDR2 FYNNEI. V lost 6 bases, J lost 2 bases, and 14 bases lay in between. This CDR3 contains 15 residues. The CDR3 loop reads CASSRGRTGNQPQHF. The CDR3 nucleotides read TGTGCCAGCAGCAGGGGCAGGACTGGCAATCAGCCCCAGCATTTT.

V and J are TRBV6-6 and TRBJ1-5; D not certain. CDR3 length: 13 residues. CDR1 and CDR2 (germline): MNHNY, SVGAGI (reference sequence). The V and J ends lost 7 bases and 0 bases respectively, with 7 bases between them. CDR3 loop: CASTESSNQPQHF. The CDR3 DNA sequence: TGTGCCAGCACCGAGTCTAGCAATCAGCCCCAGCATTTT.

A word on this clone: At the DNA level, this CDR3 is encoded by other sequences in the same sample as well. The chain couples TRBV5-1 to TRBJ2-2, with D possibly being TRBD1 (5 bases). Germline CDR1 reads SGHRS; CDR2 reads YFSETQ. This CDR3 spans 15 amino acids. V was shortened by 0 bases and J by 3 bases, with 9 bases between the two germline ends. The CDR3 region has the DNA TGCGCCAGCAGCTTGGGGGGCGCGGACACCGGGGAGCTGTTTTTT. Its translation: CASSLGGADTGELFF.

To note about this clone: The sample contains more than one DNA sequence encoding this CDR3. This sequence joins TRBV7-9 and TRBJ1-6; perhaps TRBD1 as D (6 bases). Germline CDR1 reads SEHNR; CDR2 reads FQNEAQ (reference sequence). CDR3 length: 14 amino acids. V was shortened by 4 bases and J by 5 bases, with 9 bases between the two germline ends. The CDR3 bases are TGTGCCAGCAGCTCGGGACAAAATAATTCACCCCTCCACTTT. Amino acids: CASSSGQNNSPLHF. Using reference TRBV7-9 and TRBJ1-6 for the parts outside the CDR3, the full variable domain is DTGVSQNPRHKITKRGQNVTFRCDPISEHNRLYWYRQTLGQGPEFLTYFQNEAQLEKSRLLSDRFSAERPKGSFSTLEIQRTEQGDSAMYLCASSSGQNNSPLHFGNGTRLTVT.

The chain has TRBV6-6 and TRBJ2-7, with D possibly matching TRBD2 (5 bases). The CDR3 extends over 11 amino acids. CDR1 is MNHNY, CDR2 SVGAGI, per germline (reference sequence). V shed 6 bases and J shed 6 bases, with 9 bases lying between them. The CDR3 DNA reads TGTGCCAGCAGCCCTGGGAGCGAGCAGTACTTC. It translates to CASSPGSEQYF.

This clone has just a few counts. This chain links TRBV6-5 with TRBJ1-2; D perhaps matches TRBD1 (6 bases). CDR1 and CDR2 from the germline V gene are MNHEY and SVGAGI. V dropped 5 bases and J dropped 6 bases, with 13 bases sitting between them. This CDR3 has 13 residues. The CDR3 loop is CASSTDSVHGYTF. For the CDR3, the DNA is TGTGCCAGCAGTACGGACAGCGTTCATGGCTACACCTTC.

The chain recombines TRBV5-1 with TRBJ1-2, with unresolved D. CDR3 length: 14 amino acids. The V and J ends lost 0 bases and 0 bases respectively, with 6 bases between them. Germline loops: CDR1 SGHRS, CDR2 YFSETQ. CDR3 region: CASSLAPSNYGYTF. The CDR3 DNA follows: TGCGCCAGCAGCTTGGCCCCCTCTAACTATGGCTACACCTTC.